This T cell receptor (beta chain) was documented in a study of blood T cell repertoires in COVID-19. Study details: From T cells, B-cell-depleted T cells, or PBMCs came the material, which was cDNA or gDNA.

Living in 20 to 30 US areas, the participants were between roughly 18 and 89 years of age. Clinical history as reported by participants underpinned cohort assignment. The length of the CDR3 is 15 residues. V dropped 0 bases and J dropped 7; count of bases not matched to a gene: 4. Germline V gene data show CDR1 as LNHDA and CDR2 as SQIVND (reference sequence). Using immunoSEQ multiplex PCR, the repertoire was profiled, and TCRdb retains in-frame clones only, with some absent. The repertoire consists of some 270,000 clones, with over 75% occurring once and the leading ten covering over 7.5%. The source is a woman aged 45-65 years with acute COVID-19. The gene calls are TRBV19 and TRBJ2-1, with 9 bases that match TRBD1. What was sequenced was PBMCs or T cells enriched from blood (not recorded which). This chain's CDR3 is CASSIEGTGTNEQFF. In nucleotides, the CDR3 is TGTGCCAGTAGTATAGAAGGGACAGGGACGAATGAGCAGTTCTTC.